These 29 T cell receptor beta chains were all obtained from the same sample, sequenced in a study of blood T cells in healthy people across ages. A sample-barcoded 5' primer and a J-beta primer mix were used in a second PCR of about 7 to 12 cycles. One entry per CDR3 protein, called by TCRdb with MiXCR from the 5' RACE reads. The sample consists of about 770,000 distinct CDR3 sequences, under 45% of them appearing once. The sample was blood. These receptors originate from a man aged 55 to 69 in good health.

This clonotype has more than one count but fewer than ten. The chain has TRBV5-5 and TRBJ2-7; no reliable D call. Germline loops: CDR1 SGHKS, CDR2 YYEKEE (reference sequence). Between the trimmed V and J ends, which lost 4 bases and 5 bases, there was a span of 13 bases. CDR3 size: 13 residues. The chain's CDR3 is CASSVRPLNEQYF. In nucleotides, the CDR3 is TGTGCCAGCAGCGTACGGCCCCTCAACGAGCAGTACTTC.

In its sample, this clonotype was seen many times. The chain has TRBV28 and TRBJ2-1; 8 nucleotides agree with TRBD1. V gave up 5 bases and J gave up 1 base; unmatched junction bases: 4. The CDR3 is 15 amino acids. Germline values: CDR1 MDHEN, CDR2 SYDVKM. This CDR3 reads CASSPGTGSYNEQFF. CDR3 DNA sequence: TGTGCCAGCAGTCCGGGGACAGGTTCCTACAATGAGCAGTTCTTC. Drawing the rest from reference TRBV28 and TRBJ2-1, the complete variable domain is DVKVTQSSRYLVKRTGEKVFLECVQDMDHENMFWYRQDPGLGLRLIYFSYDVKMKEKGDIPEGYSVSREKKERFSLILESASTNQTSMYLCASSPGTGSYNEQFFGPGTRLTVL.

This clonotype showed up just a few times. The rearrangement joins TRBV20-1 to TRBJ2-4; D perhaps matches TRBD1 (6 bases). The DNA end is more similar to TRBJ2-5, so the J call may be wrong. The CDR3 spans 12 residues. Germline CDR1 is DFQATT and CDR2 is SNEGSKA (reference sequence). The CDR3 bases are TGCAGTGCTAACAGGGAAGAAGAGACCCAGTACTTC. This gives the protein CSANREEETQYF.

The chain uses TRBV11-2 and TRBJ2-7; D not resolved. Germline CDR1 and CDR2: SGHAT and FQNNGV. Trimming shortened V by 2 bases and J by 7 bases, and 18 bases separated the two germline ends. The CDR3 consists of 15 residues. This CDR3 reads CASSLSLHQDNEQYF. The CDR3 nucleotides are TGTGCCAGCAGCTTAAGTTTACACCAAGACAATGAGCAGTACTTC. The variable domain in full, completed from reference TRBV11-2 and TRBJ2-7, reads EAGVAQSPRYKIIEKRQSVAFWCNPISGHATLYWYQQILGQGPKLLIQFQNNGVVDDSQLPKDRFSAERLKGVDSTLKIQPAKLEDSAVYLCASSLSLHQDNEQYFGPGTRLTVT.

The chain joins TRBV20-1 to TRBJ2-3; D possibly corresponds to TRBD2 (6 bases). This CDR3 has 13 residues. CDR1 and CDR2 (germline): DFQATT, SNEGSKA (reference sequence). Trimming stripped 1 base from V and 6 bases from J, with 11 bases between. The CDR3, as DNA: TGCAGTGCTAGAGCCCCGGGGAGGGATACGCAGTATTTT. This translates into CSARAPGRDTQYF.

This clonotype was detected once. The junction shows a germline mismatch at one end, possibly a read error. This chain's CDR3 is CGTGSYEQYF. The CDR3 DNA follows: TGCGGGACAGGCTCCTACGAGCAGTACTTC. The chain employs TRBV6-2 or TRBV6-3 and TRBJ2-7; 8 bases are shared with TRBD1. Germline CDR1 is MNHEY and CDR2 is SVGEGT. The CDR3 runs to 10 residues.

V is TRBV29-1 and J is TRBJ2-1; D is possibly TRBD1 or TRBD2 (5 bases each). CDR1 and CDR2 (germline): SQVTM, ANQGSEA. V lost 1 base, J lost 4 bases, and 23 bases lay in between. This CDR3 has 18 residues. The CDR3 DNA is TGCAGCGTTGAAGTACGTTATGTGGGGGTTACTAATTACAATGAGCAGTTCTTC. It encodes CSVEVRYVGVTNYNEQFF.

This clonotype is a singleton in its sample. The V and J genes are TRBV20-1 and TRBJ1-2; D not certain. Looked up from germline, CDR1 is DFQATT and CDR2 is SNEGSKA (reference sequence). V was trimmed by 5 bases and J by 10 bases, leaving 20 bases between them. The CDR3 has 13 residues. CDR3 sequence (DNA): TGCAGTGCTTCAACACGGGTTACGAATGACTACACCTTC. Translation: CSASTRVTNDYTF.

This clonotype appeared a few times. The chain has TRBV5-1 and TRBJ1-2, with unresolved D. The germline CDR1 and CDR2 sequences are SGHRS and YFSETQ. CDR3 size: 12 residues. Trimming took off 4 bases at V and 3 bases at J, with 7 bases between the two ends. Here the CDR3 DNA reads TGCGCCAGCAGCGCTCGAGACTATGGCTACACCTTC. Residues: CASSARDYGYTF.

CDR3: CASSLDDRVGQYF. In DNA form, the CDR3 reads TGTGCCAGCAGCTTGGACGACAGGGTGGGGCAGTACTTC. The V gene is TRBV11-2, the J gene TRBJ2-7; 7 positions match TRBD1. Losses at the gene ends were 3 bases for V and 9 bases for J; bases not matched to a gene: 8. Germline CDR1 is SGHAT and CDR2 is FQNNGV. The CDR3 spans 13 residues.

The chain joins TRBV5-1 to TRBJ2-2; the match to TRBD2 covers 10 bases. Germline V gene sequence: CDR1 SGHRS, CDR2 YFSETQ. The CDR3 spans 15 residues. The junction had 4 bases not matched to a gene; V was cut back by 6 bases and J by 2 bases. The CDR3 sequence: CASTLAGVNTGELFF. DNA of the CDR3: TGCGCCAGCACCCTAGCGGGGGTCAACACCGGGGAGCTGTTTTTT.

A remark on this clonotype: A read error is possible here, since a much larger clone lies one base away. The chain employs TRBV7-2 and TRBJ2-5; D is unclear. Germline CDR1 is SGHTA and CDR2 is FQGNSA. This CDR3 comprises 14 residues. The CDR3 bases are TGTGCCAGCAGCTGGATGCAAGCCCAAGAGACCCGGTACTTC. Translated: CASSWMQAQETRYF.

A word on this clonotype: Given a much more abundant clone one base away, this may be a read error. This sequence joins TRBV29-1 and TRBJ2-7, with D possibly being TRBD1 or TRBD2 (5 bases each). The CDR3 runs 14 residues. Germline V gives CDR1 SQVTM, CDR2 ANQGSEA. V was clipped by 4 bases and J by 7 bases, with 20 bases between them. CDR3 sequence: CSVVGDGLPNEQYF. DNA for the CDR3: TGCAGCGTTGTAGGGGACGGCCTACCCAATGAGCAGTACTTC.

The CDR3: CASIMTQGINYGYTF. The CDR3 DNA follows: TGTGCCAGCATAATGACTCAGGGGATTAACTATGGCTACACCTTC. The chain links TRBV5-6 to TRBJ1-2, with a possible D match to TRBD1 (6 bases). V was clipped by 6 bases and J by 1 base, with 16 bases between them. CDR1 SGHDT and CDR2 YYEEEE come from the germline V gene. The CDR3 contains 15 residues. The full variable domain, in which reference TRBV5-6 and TRBJ1-2 provide the parts outside the CDR3, is DAGVTQSPTHLIKTRGQQVTLRCSPKSGHDTVSWYQQALGQGPQFIFQYYEEEERQRGNFPDRFSGHQFPNYSSELNVNALLLGDSALYLCASIMTQGINYGYTFGSGTRLTVV.

This rearrangement joins TRBV6-5 to TRBJ1-1; no firm D call. V was cut by 0 bases and J by 6 bases, with 14 bases left in between. The length of the CDR3 is 15 residues. Germline V gives CDR1 MNHEY, CDR2 SVGAGI. This CDR3 is CASSYSIGGHAEAFF. CDR3 nucleotides: TGTGCCAGCAGTTACTCGATAGGCGGTCACGCTGAAGCTTTCTTT.

This clonotype has only a few counts. This chain connects TRBV7-2 to TRBJ2-3; 9 bases fit TRBD2. V shed 4 bases, J shed 5 bases, and the junction held 10 bases outside the gene matches. The CDR3 runs 16 residues. CDR1 is SGHTA, CDR2 FQGNSA, per germline. CDR3 loop: CASSSSPSGVIDTQYF. DNA for the CDR3: TGTGCCAGCAGCTCCTCTCCTAGCGGGGTTATAGATACGCAGTATTTT.

This clonotype has a handful of counts. This chain links TRBV7-9 with TRBJ2-1; a possible D gene is TRBD2 (6 bases). The CDR3 has 17 amino acids. The germline gives CDR1 SEHNR, CDR2 FQNEAQ (reference sequence). V was shortened by 1 base and J by 2 bases, with 15 bases between the two germline ends. CDR3 DNA: TGTGCCAGCAGCTTAGAATTCGGGGGTCAAACCTACAATGAGCAGTTCTTC. Amino acid sequence: CASSLEFGGQTYNEQFF.

This clonotype was observed once. The junction shows a germline mismatch at one end, possibly a read error. The CDR3 here is CAGRPHRDLYGYTF. Written as DNA, the CDR3 is TGTGCCGGCAGACCCCACAGGGACCTCTATGGCTACACCTTC. The J gene is TRBJ1-2, the V gene TRBV14; perhaps TRBD1 as D (6 bases). The CDR3 is 14 residues long. CDR1 is SGHDN and CDR2 is FVKESK in the germline V gene.

The rearrangement links TRBV5-1 to TRBJ2-3; 12 bases fit TRBD2. V gave up 2 bases and J gave up 5 bases; unmatched junction bases: 12. This CDR3 region has 18 residues. Germline V gene lookup returns CDR1 SGHRS and CDR2 YFSETQ. DNA of the CDR3: TGCGCCAGCAGCTTTTCTCCCCGGACTAGCGGGGTGGTAGATACGCAGTATTTT. Translated: CASSFSPRTSGVVDTQYF. Full variable domain (outside the CDR3, taken from reference TRBV5-1 and TRBJ2-3): KAGVTQTPRYLIKTRGQQVTLSCSPISGHRSVSWYQQTPGQGLQFLFEYFSETQRNKGNFPGRFSGRQFSNSRSEMNVSTLELGDSALYLCASSFSPRTSGVVDTQYFGPGTRLTVL.

The table lists this clonotype with a count of one. This CDR3 is CASSNSNGYGYTF. The CDR3 DNA reads TGTGCCAGCAGTAACAGCAACGGCTATGGCTACACCTTC. The chain combines TRBV12-3 or TRBV12-4 with TRBJ1-2; no definite D call. Trimming cost V 5 bases and J 4 bases, with 11 bases left between them. CDR3 size: 13 residues.

This clonotype has a handful of counts. The CDR3 is CASSPQGLAGGNEQFF. CDR3 in DNA: TGTGCCAGCAGCCCCCAGGGACTAGCGGGGGGCAATGAGCAGTTCTTC. This sequence joins TRBV7-2 and TRBJ2-1; 15 nucleotides align to TRBD2. Germline V CDR1 and CDR2: SGHTA, FQGNSA. There are 16 residues in the CDR3. After removal of 5 bases from V and 6 bases from J, the junction contained 5 bases not matched to a gene.

The V and J genes are TRBV6-2 or TRBV6-3 and TRBJ2-5, with no clear D. CDR3 size: 12 residues. Between the trimmed V and J ends, which lost 6 bases and 11 bases, there was a span of 16 bases. Germline V gene data show CDR1 as MNHEY and CDR2 as SVGEGT. The CDR3 protein is CASSTADNEQYF. The CDR3 region has the DNA TGTGCCAGCAGCACCGCCGACAATGAGCAGTACTTC.

The sample holds many counts of this clonotype. The chain combines TRBV7-2 with TRBJ2-7; 8 bases are a match to TRBD2. Germline values: CDR1 SGHTA, CDR2 FQGNSA. With 1 base clipped from V and 0 bases from J, the junction kept 2 bases outside the gene matches. The CDR3 is 15 residues long. CDR3 loop: CASSLGTSSSYEQYF. DNA of the CDR3: TGTGCCAGCAGCTTAGGGACTAGCAGCTCCTACGAGCAGTACTTC.

The rearrangement joins TRBV6-6 to TRBJ1-5; possible D gene TRBD1, 5 bases. The length of the CDR3 is 15 residues. Trimming pared 2 bases from V and 10 bases from J, leaving 18 bases between. CDR1 and CDR2 (germline): MNHNY, SVGAGI (reference sequence). The CDR3 region has the DNA TGTGCCAGCAGTTACGGGGCCGACACGTACTCCCCCCAGCATTTT. It is translated as CASSYGADTYSPQHF.

The chain recombines TRBV14 with TRBJ2-7; 9 bases map to TRBD1. This CDR3 is built from 22 residues. Losses at the gene ends were 3 bases for V and 2 bases for J; bases not matched to a gene: 26. CDR1 and CDR2 (germline): SGHDN, FVKESK. CDR3 DNA: TGTGCCAGCAGCCACCACTTTTTGGGGACAGGGCATCAAACGGGCCCAGCCTACGAGCAGTACTTC. Its protein is CASSHHFLGTGHQTGPAYEQYF.

This clonotype occurred a few times. This rearrangement joins TRBV25-1 to TRBJ2-7; 9 bases match TRBD1. Germline CDR1 and CDR2: MGHDK and SYGVNS. CDR3 length: 19 residues. The V gene end was trimmed by 4 bases and the J gene end by 0 bases; junction bases not matched to a gene: 16. The CDR3 here is CASSGLGSTGQGYSYEQYF. In DNA form, the CDR3 reads TGTGCCAGCAGTGGTCTTGGATCCACGGGACAGGGCTACTCCTACGAGCAGTACTTC.

The chain carries TRBV20-1 and TRBJ2-7, with TRBD2 identical over 12 bases. Germline V lookup: CDR1 DFQATT, CDR2 SNEGSKA (reference sequence). Unmatched junction bases numbered 4, after V lost 1 base and J lost 3 bases. The CDR3 extends over 15 amino acids. The CDR3, as DNA: TGCAGTGCTAGAGGCGGACTAGCGGGGCTCTACGAGCAGTACTTC. Encoded protein: CSARGGLAGLYEQYF.

This clonotype has only a few counts. The chain joins TRBV3-1 to TRBJ1-4; D is unclear. Trimming removed 4 bases from V and 10 bases from J, with 10 bases in between. The CDR3 runs 12 residues. Germline V lookup: CDR1 LGHDT, CDR2 YNNKEL (reference sequence). The CDR3 nucleotides read TGTGCCAGCAGCCCCTCGGACCTAAAACTGTTTTTT. It translates to CASSPSDLKLFF. Full variable domain (remainder filled in from reference TRBV3-1 and TRBJ1-4): DTAVSQTPKYLVTQMGNDKSIKCEQNLGHDTMYWYKQDSKKFLKIMFSYNNKELIINETVPNRFSPKSPDKAHLNLHINSLELGDSAVYFCASSPSDLKLFFGSGTQLSVL.

Comment on this clonotype: Relative to the germline gene, one junction end is altered; a read error may explain this. The chain combines TRBV24-1 with TRBJ2-1; 9 positions agree with TRBD1. Germline loops: CDR1 KGHDR, CDR2 SFDVKD. CDR3 length: 15 residues. The CDR3 reads CAASLETGGFGEQFF. The CDR3 region has the DNA TGTGCCGCCAGTCTCGAGACAGGGGGATTCGGTGAGCAGTTCTTC.